A single sample gave rise to the 32 T cell receptor beta chains below, sequenced in a study of Ad26.COV2.S vaccination and SARS-CoV-2 variants. Measured with immunoSEQ multiplex PCR; TCRdb has only the in-frame clones, and not every one. The sample contains about 410,000 clones, less than 90% of which appear only once. Treatment indicated: about 20 received Ad26.COV2.S at low or high dose, single or two shots; five or six received placebo; per-sample allocation not given. Collection of the samples took place on day 63 after the first injection of vaccine or placebo. Sequences were derived from peripheral blood, sampled in a trial of Ad26.COV2.S vaccine versus placebo. The receptors come from a person between 18 and 59 years old who received the Ad26.COV2.S COVID-19 vaccine or a placebo.

The chain carries TRBV5-8 and TRBJ1-6; possible D gene TRBD1, 5 bases. The germline gives CDR1 SGHTS, CDR2 YDEGEE. Deletions cut 3 bases from V and 10 bases from J, with 11 bases between. This CDR3 is 13 amino acids long. The CDR3 here is CASSSPWGSPLHF. CDR3 DNA: TGTGCCAGCAGCTCCCCCTGGGGCTCACCCCTCCACTTT.

The chain links TRBV6-5 to TRBJ2-2, with TRBD2 matching over 7 bases. This CDR3 region has 15 residues. In germline, CDR1 is MNHEY, CDR2 SVGAGI. V gave up 6 bases and J gave up 6 bases; unmatched junction bases: 10. CDR3 in amino acids: CASRNDLGGAGELFF. The CDR3 nucleotides read TGTGCCAGCAGGAATGACCTGGGGGGGGCCGGGGAGCTGTTTTTT.

This clone was detected only a few times. This chain joins TRBV4-1 and TRBJ1-1; TRBD1 matches 7 bases. V dropped 1 base and J dropped 6; count of bases not matched to a gene: 2. In germline, CDR1 is MGHRA, CDR2 YSYEKL. There are 13 residues in the CDR3. The CDR3 sequence: CASSQVGTAEAFF. CDR3 DNA: TGCGCCAGCAGCCAAGTAGGGACAGCTGAAGCTTTCTTT.

The chain links TRBV15 to TRBJ2-3; no reliable D call. The germline V and J ends were trimmed by 1 base and 0 bases, with 8 bases remaining between them. The germline V gene encodes CDR1 LNHNV and CDR2 YYDKDF (reference sequence). The CDR3 runs 15 residues. In DNA form, the CDR3 reads TGTGCCACCAGCAGAGGGCCTAAAAGCACAGATACGCAGTATTTT. This codes for CATSRGPKSTDTQYF.

The gene calls are TRBV7-2 and TRBJ2-7, with 11 bases identical to TRBD2. The CDR3 length is 16 residues. CDR1 SGHTA and CDR2 FQGNSA come from the germline V gene. The V segment lost 1 base and the J segment 7 bases; nucleotides outside the gene matches: 9. The CDR3 loop reads CASSLERLAGRREQYF. For the CDR3, the DNA is TGTGCCAGCAGCTTAGAGAGACTAGCGGGGCGTAGGGAGCAGTACTTC. The variable domain in full, with the rest retrieved from reference TRBV7-2 and TRBJ2-7, is GAGVSQSPSNKVTEKGKDVELRCDPISGHTALYWYRQSLGQGLEFLIYFQGNSAPDKSGLPSDRFSAERTGGSVSTLTIQRTQQEDSAVYLCASSLERLAGRREQYFGPGTRLTVT.

This clone has only one observation. The chain has TRBV7-9 and TRBJ2-1; D possibly corresponds to TRBD2 (5 bases). The CDR3 is 14 amino acids. In germline, CDR1 is SEHNR, CDR2 FQNEAQ (reference sequence). Between the trimmed V and J ends, which lost 7 bases and 7 bases, there was a span of 17 bases. The CDR3 protein is CASTESPTSNEQFF. The CDR3 DNA reads as TGTGCCAGCACCGAGAGCCCTACTAGTAATGAGCAGTTCTTC.

V gene TRBV10-3 combines with J gene TRBJ2-7; a possible D gene is TRBD1 (5 bases). This CDR3 comprises 12 residues. Trimming cost V 6 bases and J 5 bases, with 11 bases left between them. CDR1 ENHRY and CDR2 SYGVKD come from the germline V gene. The DNA for the CDR3 is TGTGCCATCAGCAACCAGGGCGACGAGCAGTACTTC. Its protein product is CAISNQGDEQYF.

CDR3 DNA: TGTGCCAGCAGTTACTCGAGCCCGTTGAGAGATACGCAGTATTTT. It codes for CASSYSSPLRDTQYF. The V and J genes are TRBV6-5 and TRBJ2-3, with no clear D. Deletions cut 0 bases from V and 5 bases from J, with 12 bases between. Germline V gene sequence: CDR1 MNHEY, CDR2 SVGAGI. CDR3 length: 15 amino acids.

This clone was counted between two and nine times. This chain connects TRBV7-9 to TRBJ1-2; a weak D match, TRBD1 (5 bases). The CDR3 contains 14 residues. Per germline, CDR1 SEHNR and CDR2 FQNEAQ (reference sequence). The V gene lost 5 bases and the J gene lost 5 bases, with 15 bases spanning the gap. CDR3 nucleotide sequence: TGTGCCAGCAGCCCTCCGGGCAGGGATTATGGCTACACCTTC. This codes for CASSPPGRDYGYTF.

V is TRBV10-3 and J is TRBJ1-1; 9 bases line up with TRBD1. Germline V gene data show CDR1 as ENHRY and CDR2 as SYGVKD. V was pared by 7 bases and J by 1 base, with 4 bases of the junction left unmatched. There are 14 residues in the CDR3. The CDR3 nucleotides are TGTGCCATCACCCGGGACAGGGAGAACACTGAAGCTTTCTTT. Amino acids: CAITRDRENTEAFF.

CDR3: CSVDREDPRPIYGYTF. In DNA, the CDR3 is TGCAGCGTTGACCGGGAGGATCCGAGGCCGATCTATGGCTACACCTTC. The chain uses TRBV29-1 and TRBJ1-2; D unresolved. Trimming left V 3 bases short and J 4 bases short, with 21 bases between. CDR3 length: 16 residues. Germline-derived CDR1 and CDR2 are SQVTM and ANQGSEA.

The chain has TRBV10-3 and TRBJ2-1; D unclear. Trimming stripped 7 bases from V and 0 bases from J, with 10 bases between. Germline V lookup: CDR1 ENHRY, CDR2 SYGVKD. This CDR3 spans 14 amino acids. CDR3 sequence: CAIKPESSYNEQFF. As DNA, the CDR3 is TGTGCCATCAAACCTGAAAGCTCCTACAATGAGCAGTTCTTC.

This chain links TRBV6-5 with TRBJ2-3; no definite D call. Germline lookup yields CDR1 MNHEY and CDR2 SVGAGI. The CDR3 consists of 14 residues. Trimming left V 7 bases short and J 2 bases short, with 13 bases between. The CDR3 spells CASTKGEITDTQYF. The CDR3 bases are TGTGCCAGCACTAAGGGCGAGATCACAGATACGCAGTATTTT.

This clone appeared a few times. This chain uses TRBV2 with TRBJ1-2; D remains ambiguous. In germline, CDR1 is SNHLY, CDR2 FYNNEI. This CDR3 contains 13 residues. The V end was cut by 8 bases, the J end by 0 bases, with 10 bases between. Here the CDR3 reads CASATGTNYGYTF. CDR3 DNA sequence: TGTGCCAGCGCCACGGGGACTAACTATGGCTACACCTTC.

This clone was detected once. The V call is TRBV2, the J call TRBJ2-3; TRBD2 might be the D (6 bases). Germline V gives CDR1 SNHLY, CDR2 FYNNEI. V lost 6 bases and J lost 7, with 17 bases in between. This CDR3 comprises 14 residues. For the CDR3, the DNA is TGTGCCAGCAGGGGCCGGGACTCCACTTATACGCAGTATTTT. Amino acids: CASRGRDSTYTQYF. The full variable domain, completed using reference TRBV2 and TRBJ2-3, is EPEVTQTPSHQVTQMGQEVILRCVPISNHLYFYWYRQILGQKVEFLVSFYNNEISEKSEIFDDQFSVERPDGSNFTLKIRSTKLEDSAMYFCASRGRDSTYTQYFGPGTRLTVL.

The chain is built from TRBV19 and TRBJ1-6, with D maybe TRBD1 (6 bases). Germline values: CDR1 LNHDA, CDR2 SQIVND (reference sequence). V was pared by 4 bases and J by 0 bases, with 10 bases between. This CDR3 is 16 amino acids long. In DNA, the CDR3 is TGTGCCAGTAGTACGGACAGAAGCTCCTATAATTCACCCCTCCACTTT. It specifies CASSTDRSSYNSPLHF.

The rearrangement joins TRBV5-8 to TRBJ2-2, with no clear D. Germline assignment: CDR1 SGHTS and CDR2 YDEGEE. This CDR3 spans 15 amino acids. The germline V and J ends were trimmed by 1 base and 4 bases, with 11 bases remaining between them. CDR3 sequence (DNA): TGTGCCAGCAGCTTGACCACGCGGAGCACCGGGGAGCTGTTTTTT. It is translated as CASSLTTRSTGELFF.

The chain couples TRBV4-1 to TRBJ1-5; TRBD1 might be the D (5 bases). CDR3 length equals 17 residues. V was trimmed by 1 base and J by 0 bases, leaving 13 bases between them. Germline CDR1 is MGHRA and CDR2 is YSYEKL. The CDR3: CASSQGGSGPSNQPQHF. The CDR3 region has the DNA TGCGCCAGCAGCCAAGGGGGTTCGGGACCTAGCAATCAGCCCCAGCATTTT.

This chain uses TRBV19 with TRBJ1-2; the match to TRBD1 covers 7 bases. This CDR3 is built from 14 residues. V was clipped by 3 bases and J by 0 bases; unmatched bases: 1. The germline gives CDR1 LNHDA, CDR2 SQIVND (reference sequence). The CDR3 nucleotides read TGTGCCAGTAGTATGGACAGGACTAACTATGGCTACACCTTC. Its protein is CASSMDRTNYGYTF. Looking up the rest from reference TRBV19 and TRBJ1-2 gives the full variable domain: DGGITQSPKYLFRKEGQNVTLSCEQNLNHDAMYWYRQDPGQGLRLIYYSQIVNDFQKGDIAEGYSVSREKKESFPLTVTSAQKNPTAFYLCASSMDRTNYGYTFGSGTRLTVV.

As DNA, the CDR3 is TGTGCCAGCAGTTTAACCCTTGAGACTGAAGCTTTCTTT. Translation: CASSLTLETEAFF. The V call is TRBV6-5, the J call TRBJ1-1; D is ambiguous. The CDR3 length is 13 residues. From germline, CDR1 is MNHEY and CDR2 SVGAGI. V lost 4 bases and J lost 5, with 11 bases in between.

This chain connects TRBV5-1 to TRBJ1-2; D gene unclear. Germline V gene sequence: CDR1 SGHRS, CDR2 YFSETQ. V lost 4 bases and J 6 bases, leaving 19 bases between the germline ends. The CDR3 is 15 residues long. The CDR3 protein is CASSPAPDQSNGYTF. CDR3 DNA: TGCGCCAGCAGCCCAGCCCCAGATCAATCCAATGGCTACACCTTC.

The chain combines TRBV5-8 with TRBJ2-7; TRBD1 matches at 8 bases. Trimming removed 0 bases from V and 4 bases from J; junction bases left unmatched: 9. The CDR3 loop spans 16 amino acids. Germline CDR1 and CDR2: SGHTS and YDEGEE. The DNA of the CDR3 is TGTGCCAGCAGCTTGGCCCCGGACAGGGTCAGGTACGAGCAGTACTTC. As protein: CASSLAPDRVRYEQYF.

This clone was found a few times. This chain uses TRBV27 with TRBJ2-5, with a weak D call TRBD2 (5 bases). CDR1 and CDR2 from the germline V gene are MNHEY and SMNVEV (reference sequence). The CDR3 is 12 residues long. The V gene lost 10 bases and the J gene lost 5 bases, with 14 bases spanning the gap. The CDR3 bases are TGTGCCATAAGGACGGGGTGGGAGACCCAGTACTTC. Protein product: CAIRTGWETQYF.

The CDR3 bases are TGCGCCAGCAGCCCGGGACAGGGAGGGTACACAGATACGCAGTATTTT. It translates to CASSPGQGGYTDTQYF. The rearrangement uses TRBV5-1 and TRBJ2-3; 9 bases line up with TRBD1. The CDR3 covers 16 residues. V was clipped by 4 bases and J by 2 bases; unmatched bases: 8. The V gene's germline CDR1 is SGHRS and CDR2 YFSETQ.

The rearrangement links TRBV15 to TRBJ1-3; possibly TRBD1 for D (5 bases). Germline CDR1 and CDR2: LNHNV and YYDKDF (reference sequence). This CDR3 is built from 17 residues. V gave up 4 bases and J gave up 2 bases, with 18 bases separating them. In DNA, the CDR3 is TGTGCCACCAGCATCTCGTCTGGGGGGGGAACTGGAAACACCATATATTTT. This encodes CATSISSGGGTGNTIYF.

This rearrangement joins TRBV6-2 or TRBV6-3 to TRBJ2-6; no clear D gene. There are 17 residues in the CDR3. The ends were cut back, 2 bases at V and 1 base at J, with 12 bases in the middle. Germline V gene data show CDR1 as MNHEY and CDR2 as SVGEGT. In DNA form, the CDR3 reads TGTGCCAGCAGTTACGGCCTGGGGTCATCTGGGGCCAACGTCCTGACTTTC. It is translated as CASSYGLGSSGANVLTF.

The chain uses TRBV18 and TRBJ1-1, with 7 bases that match TRBD1. Unmatched junction bases numbered 31, after V lost 3 bases and J lost 3 bases. Germline CDR1 KGHSH, CDR2 LQKENI. The CDR3 loop spans 23 amino acids. Written as DNA, the CDR3 is TGTGCCAGCTCACCTCTGAGGGAGGCATATATTCCCCGAACAGGGGAAGCAGACACTGAAGCTTTCTTT. Protein sequence: CASSPLREAYIPRTGEADTEAFF.

With respect to this clone: Distinct nucleotide sequences in the sample also encode this CDR3. The chain uses TRBV5-5 and TRBJ1-1; D unresolved. V was clipped by 0 bases and J by 1 base, with 7 bases between them. The CDR3 runs 14 residues. Germline V gives CDR1 SGHKS, CDR2 YYEKEE (reference sequence). CDR3 loop: CASSLVVGNTEAFF. The CDR3 region has the DNA TGTGCCAGCAGCTTGGTGGTTGGGAACACTGAAGCTTTCTTT.

The V and J genes are TRBV5-1 and TRBJ1-6; D may be TRBD1 (5 bases). The ends were cut back, 4 bases at V and 10 bases at J, with 15 bases in the middle. In germline, CDR1 is SGHRS, CDR2 YFSETQ. CDR3 length: 14 amino acids. CDR3 coding DNA: TGCGCCAGCAGCCTAGGGACGGGGGGGTCACCCCTCCACTTT. As protein: CASSLGTGGSPLHF. Complete variable domain (other parts from reference TRBV5-1 and TRBJ1-6): KAGVTQTPRYLIKTRGQQVTLSCSPISGHRSVSWYQQTPGQGLQFLFEYFSETQRNKGNFPGRFSGRQFSNSRSEMNVSTLELGDSALYLCASSLGTGGSPLHFGNGTRLTVT.

The V call is TRBV27, the J call TRBJ1-5; 7 nucleotides match TRBD1. Per germline, CDR1 MNHEY and CDR2 SMNVEV (reference sequence). After removal of 2 bases from V and 4 bases from J, the junction contained 20 bases not matched to a gene. The CDR3 has 20 residues. The CDR3 sequence: CASSLKGVPRGLGVNQPQHF. The DNA of the CDR3 is TGTGCCAGCAGTTTAAAAGGGGTACCCAGGGGGTTGGGGGTAAATCAGCCCCAGCATTTT.

The chain couples TRBV11-1 to TRBJ2-5, with D uncertain. Germline assignment: CDR1 SGHAT and CDR2 FQDESV (reference sequence). This CDR3 region has 14 residues. The V gene lost 2 bases and the J gene lost 0 bases, with 7 bases spanning the gap. The CDR3 DNA reads as TGTGCCAGCAGCTTATCTTCGAACCAAGAGACCCAGTACTTC. This translates into CASSLSSNQETQYF.

This clone came up a few times. The V gene is TRBV25-1, the J gene TRBJ1-1; the match to TRBD1 covers 8 bases. The J segment lost 6 bases and the V segment lost 7 bases, leaving 10 bases of the junction unmatched. This CDR3 comprises 14 residues. CDR1 MGHDK and CDR2 SYGVNS come from the germline V gene. As DNA, the CDR3 is TGTGCCAGCACGACCTGCAGGGGGCATTCTGAAGCTTTCTTT. It is translated as CASTTCRGHSEAFF.